This T cell receptor (beta chain) stems from a study of cytomegalovirus exposure and HLA in healthy donors (dated by TCRdb to between 2016 and 2019). Notes on the research overall: An earlier analysis of about 560 of the donors reported about 260 Gb of sequence data and approximately 120 million unique TCR beta sequences obtained from roughly 170 million T cells. HLA typing included class I and class II loci at four-digit resolution. The study aimed to test whether signatures of past pathogen exposure could be identified by cataloging public T cell receptors. A separate validation cohort of roughly 120 different subjects was used in addition to the roughly 670-subject first cohort. Every discovery cohort repertoire had been produced on one sequencing platform. About 310 gigabases of sequencing data and 78 million or so unique TCR sequences were included in an early release covering 500 to 750 HLA-typed donors. The study used immunosequencing to profile the T cell repertoires of around 600 subjects and linked those repertoires to cytomegalovirus serostatus. In a later genetic analysis, genome-wide SNP genotypes for about 55% of the roughly 700 donors were used, and that subset was treated as a discovery cohort. Among 398 genotyped donors of the cohort, an average of approximately 240,000 unique TCR beta nucleotide sequences were sequenced per donor, roughly 18% of them non-productive. Donor age, sex, ethnicity and CMV serostatus were compiled together with the repertoire data. Because of strong linkage in the cohort, 5 or 6 DR-DQ haplotypes were treated as single units for association and clustering. The later analysis used no new phenotypic data to find candidate immune exposures, relying instead on TCR beta sequences and their occurrence across donors. The number of typed donors differed by locus: about 620-640 for A, B, C, DRB1 and DQB1; 500 to 550 for DQA1; approximately 610 for DPA1; and roughly 470 for DPB1. In an earlier analysis of 587 of the donors, high-throughput TCR beta sequencing was used to judge whether each TCR beta V gene segment behaved as functional or pseudogenic. The genetic ancestry cluster associated with self-reported Caucasian donors included about four fifths of the roughly 380 genotyped donors. To predict cytomegalovirus infection status, the study brought together high-throughput TCR immunosequencing, statistical association of individual TCRs with disease status, and machine learning. In a later analysis, previously published TCR beta repertoires from fewer than 750 donors were re-analyzed and high-resolution HLA genotyping was added so that TCR occurrence patterns could be studied.

In total, fewer than 750 healthy bone marrow donors made up the cohort. All cohort members were sampled while nominally healthy, although unrecorded immune exposures were likely present. The donor was CMV seronegative and was included in the group of a few hundred seronegative cohort members. A peripheral blood sample was collected from each donor, and TCR beta sequencing was performed on peripheral blood mononuclear cells. The Qiagen DNeasy Blood Extraction Kit was used to extract genomic DNA from the blood cell samples. What the work shows at the level of the full study, not this receptor alone: Correlated functional status among segregating V segments might be attributable to linkage disequilibrium, but an unknown experimental factor could not be ruled out. A later genetic analysis associated a missense DCLRE1C variant with V-gene and J-gene trimming of TCR beta chains, and an independent cohort replicated the association. In both the original and validation cohorts, the classifier was reported to diagnose cytomegalovirus status with high specificity and sensitivity. In a later analysis, HLA-associated TCR beta chains were found to be more clonally expanded and to have lower generation probabilities than equally common non-associated chains. Presence/absence analyses assumed roughly uniform sequencing depth across donors, an assumption that may not hold. CMV serostatus was the only immune exposure information available for the cohort. In vitro tests confirmed that a few of the cytomegalovirus-associated TCR beta chains recognize cytomegalovirus antigens. In a later analysis, the rate of TCR association differed among HLA loci, with DRB1 alleles having the most associated TCRs and HLA-C alleles having the fewest. The cohort was sequenced for TCR beta chains only, and without alpha or paired-chain data the features that could be detected were limited. A later analysis associated about 17,000 TCR beta sequences with specific HLA alleles at a false discovery rate of 0.05. Strong co-occurrence of HLA alleles, especially DR and DQ, made assigning TCR associations to individual alleles difficult. Approximately 16 rarely observed V segments, including chromosome 9 orphons, were excluded from the earlier analysis of several hundred of the donors because counts were too low. A total of 150 or so TCR beta chains were listed by the study as associated with cytomegalovirus. A later analysis found that most CMV-associated TCR beta chains appeared HLA-restricted, with HLA associations seemingly driven largely by CMV exposure. The authors suggested that the approach could potentially be generalized to other disease states and immunological phenotypes. Because HLA typing was unavailable for some donors at each locus, only the typed subset was used in association tests. A further reported finding was that TCR beta sequences accurately predicted the HLA-A and HLA-B alleles for most subjects in the first cohort. In an earlier analysis of some 640 of the donors, most TCR beta V segments were observed in productive rearrangements about 87% or about 30% of the time, broadly matching IMGT annotations. The sequencing pipeline was judged likely to have produced a cluster of highly shared sequence variants as a technical artifact. According to a later genetic analysis, donors in an Asian-associated ancestry cluster had fewer N-insertions in productive TCRs than the approximately 650-donor mean. In a later analysis, several top co-occurrence clusters were reported to appear linked to parvovirus B19, influenza, CMV and Epstein-Barr virus. Most TCR sequences were observed very rarely across donors, whereas some public TCRs were present in many individuals. Because the 87-base-pair reads could not distinguish some IMGT-functional V segments, including TRBV6-2 and TRBV6-3, those segments were excluded.

Library preparation used the immunoSEQ multiplex PCR assay. A mixture of 60 forward primers for TCR Vbeta segments and 13 reverse primers for TCR Jbeta segments was used in the multiplex PCR. The CDR3 region of rearranged TCR beta genes was amplified from genomic DNA with a multiplex PCR assay. Amplified TCR beta libraries were sequenced as 87-base-pair reads on the Illumina HiSeq System. The authors processed their data as follows. Across the 600 to 700 repertoires, a later analysis counted tens of millions of unique TCR beta chains, around 11 million of which were shared by at least two donors. Raw reads were error-corrected and collapsed into unique sequences by a nearest-neighbor algorithm in which closely related sequences were merged to remove PCR and sequencing errors. CDR3 sequences were aligned to IMGT reference sequences to assign V, D and J gene segments. For a sequence to be retained, a match of at least six nucleotides to both a V gene segment and a J gene segment was required. Rearrangements were called productive when the CDR3 lacked stop codons and stayed in frame with V and J; all others were non-productive. CDR3 was defined according to IMGT convention as the region running from the second conserved V-encoded cysteine to the conserved J-encoded phenylalanine. The earlier analysis of 550 to 650 of the donors excluded any sequence lacking an unambiguous match to a single V gene segment. An earlier analysis of about 600 of the donors called V segments functional above 56.7% productive rearrangements and segregating when the between-donor standard deviation exceeded 5%. A statistical classification framework was built to diagnose cytomegalovirus status from the catalog of TCR beta chain sequences. A later analysis assigned V and J genes by comparing TCR nucleotide sequences with IMGT/GENE-DB human TR gene sequences. The TCRdist pipeline was used in a later analysis to assign CDR3 sequences and most-parsimonious VDJ recombination scenarios. In a later analysis, each TCR beta chain was defined by its CDR3 amino acid sequence together with its V-gene family, and reads without a unique V-gene family were excluded. In a later analysis, approximately 640 highly shared, low-generation-probability nucleotide sequences were removed to address suspected cross-contamination and a sequencing artifact. In a later analysis, a clonal expansion index was calculated for each public chain from normalized within-repertoire ranks of inferred template counts. In a later analysis, generation probabilities were computed using a VDJ recombination model fitted to out-of-frame rearrangements, and the results were checked against IGoR. Hypergeometric tests were used in a later analysis to score TCR-TCR, TCR-HLA and TCR-CMV co-occurrence, with a repertoire-size bias correction applied to the TCR pairs. A later analysis estimated false discovery rates by permuting HLA or CMV assignments 20 times. In a later analysis, co-occurring TCRs were grouped using DBSCAN, and TCRdist sequence similarity was added for clustering within HLA-allele-positive subsets. Repertoires with fewer than 30,000 or more than 120,000 public chains, plus five repertoires with anomalous nucleotide sharing, were excluded from co-occurrence clustering. TCRdb carries this immuneACCESS record with in-frame sequences only. Its versions omit some clonotypes, under half of them owing to an unresolved V gene in the studies checked, with the rest unexplained. V, J and clone size reflect that table, while D and trimming were determined from the DNA. This sample gives around 130,000 clones in total; about 80% of them show up just once. Around 5% of the sample belongs to the ten largest clones.

The junction shows trimming of 3 bases on V and 1 base on J, plus 12 bases between the germline ends. The CDR3 runs 14 residues from the cysteine to the phenylalanine. The CDR3 DNA has 42 bases and is translated from base 1. The germline V gene (reference sequence) supplies CDR1 GTSNPN and CDR2 SVGIG. On this clone itself: The antigen this receptor binds is unknown. No qualities accompany the bases; no much larger clone lies one base away.

The sequence is built from TRBV30 and TRBJ1-1, and perhaps TRBD1 as D gene, on 6 matching bases. This TCR came from a man under 40 in good health and CMV-seronegative. The sample taken for sequencing was PBMCs. CDR3 reads: CAWRTGSGNTEAFF. The bases are TGTGCCTGGAGAACAGGGAGTGGGAACACTGAAGCTTTCTTT.